Listed below are T cell receptor beta chains from one sample, sequenced in a study of tumor-infiltrating lymphocytes in primary liver carcinoma. TCRdb re-called the multiplex PCR reads with MiXCR, one entry per CDR3 protein. The sample shows approximately 120,000 distinct CDR3 sequences, 64% of them seen only once. The sequencing sample was made of liver tumor tissue from sampling region 3. Every receptor here comes from a woman aged 60-75 years with primary liver carcinoma and hepatitis B virus infection. CDR3s include the opening cysteine and the closing phenylalanine or tryptophan. A D gene is named only where the DNA matches it firmly. Not all rows give a size; the values are once, few, many and, for expanded clones, a class.

.	TRBD2	TRBV7-3	TRBJ2-3	TGTGCCAGCAGCCCTGTGGGGGGGTCGACAGATACGCAGTATTTT	CASSPVGGSTDTQYF
.	.	TRBV11-1	TRBJ2-1	TGTGCCAGCAGCTCCCCCGAAGGAGTTCAGTTCTTC	CASSSPEGVQFF
.	TRBD2	TRBV7-8	TRBJ2-7	TGTGCATGCAGCTCATCGGGACTAGTGGTTTACTACGAGCAGTACTTC	CACSSSGLVVYYEQYF
once	.	TRBV28	TRBJ1-4	TGTGCCAGCAGTTTCGTCAGGCCATCAAGGGGCGGTAGGAGTGAAAAACTGTTTTTT	CASSFVRPSRGGRSEKLFF
once	.	TRBV11-2	TRBJ2-5	TGCACCAGCAGCCACCTCACAGAGACCCAGTACTTC	CTSSHLTETQYF
.	TRBD2	TRBV5-6	TRBJ2-3	TGTGCCAGCAGCTGGGTAGGGTTTTCGGGAGGGCCAACAGATACGCAGTGCTTT	CASSWVGFSGGPTDTQCF
few	.	TRBV5-1	TRBJ2-7	TGCGCCAGCAGAGGCGGGACTTCACGCTACGAGCAGTACTTC	CASRGGTSRYEQYF
many	.	TRBV6-2/TRBV6-3	TRBJ2-1	TGTGCCAGCAGTAGAGAGAGTTACGGCTCCTACAATGAGCAGTTCTTC	CASSRESYGSYNEQFF
.	.	TRBV6-1	TRBJ1-4	TGTGCCAGCGGAGACGGACAGAGCGGTGATGAAAAACTGTTTTTT	CASGDGQSGDEKLFF
many	.	TRBV12-3/TRBV12-4	TRBJ2-1	TGTGCCAGCAGTTTACTAGCAGGCAATGAGCAGTTCTTC	CASSLLAGNEQFF
once	TRBD1	TRBV6-2/TRBV6-3	TRBJ1-2	TGTGCCAGTAGTGGAACAGGGGAGCGCGGCTACACCTTC	CASSGTGERGYTF
.	TRBD2	TRBV11-2	TRBJ2-2	TGTGCCAGCACCTTAGCGGGTGGCACCGAGGAGCTGTTTTTT	CASTLAGGTEELFF
few	TRBD1	TRBV28	TRBJ1-5	TGTGCCAGCAGTCCGGGACAGGGAGCATCATGGCAGCCCCAGCATTTT	CASSPGQGASWQPQHF
.	.	TRBV11-3	TRBJ1-1	TGTGTCAGCAGCTTGGCGGGGGTGAATACTGAAGCTTTCTTT	CVSSLAGVNTEAFF
.	TRBD1	TRBV5-8	TRBJ2-4	TGTGCCAGCAGCTTGGACCGGACAGGGTCAGAGAGTTACATTCAGTACTTC	CASSLDRTGSESYIQYF
many	.	TRBV6-1	TRBJ1-1	TGTGCCAGCAGTGAAAGGAGGTCGACTGCTGAAGCTTTCTTT	CASSERRSTAEAFF
.	.	TRBV6-6	TRBJ2-5	TGTGCCAGCAGGTGGGAATTGACCCAAGAGACCCAGTGCTTC	CASRWELTQETQCF
many	.	TRBV12-3/TRBV12-4	TRBJ2-7	TGTGCCAGCACCCTAGGCCAAACCGAGCAGTACTTC	CASTLGQTEQYF
.	TRBD2	TRBV7-9	TRBJ2-1	TGTGCCAGCAGCCGGCGGACCGGGACTAGCGGGATGGGTGAGCAGTTCTTC	CASSRRTGTSGMGEQFF
.	TRBD1	TRBV28	TRBJ1-2	TGTGCCGGCAGTTCCGGGTCCGGGACAGACTTGAATGGCCACACCTTC	CAGSSGSGTDLNGHTF
many	TRBD1	TRBV28	TRBJ2-2	TGTGCCAGCAGCGGACAGGAAACCTTCACCGGGGAGCTGTTTTTT	CASSGQETFTGELFF
.	.	TRBV12-3/TRBV12-4	TRBJ2-5	TGCGCCAGCAGGCGCACGGGAGCTACCCAAGGGACCCAGTACTTC	CASRRTGATQGTQYF
.	TRBD1	TRBV5-1	TRBJ2-2	TGCGCCAGCAACCGGGACAGTACAGTCGGAGAGCTGTTTTTT	CASNRDSTVGELFF
.	.	TRBV30	TRBJ1-3	TGTGCCTGGAATCCAGCACCTCATGGAAACACCATATATTTT	CAWNPAPHGNTIYF
.	.	TRBV6-6	TRBJ1-4	TGTGCCAGTAACACATCGCGAGGGGTAGAAAAACTGTTTTTT	CASNTSRGVEKLFF
.	.	TRBV5-6	TRBJ2-2	TGTGCCAGCAACTTACGTGCGGGGACCCTCAGCGGGGAGCTGTTTTTT	CASNLRAGTLSGELFF
.	.	TRBV11-2	TRBJ2-1	TGTGTCAGTAGCTTAGTAACAATAGAGCAGTTCTTC	CVSSLVTIEQFF
once	TRBD2	TRBV12-3/TRBV12-4	TRBJ2-7	TGTGCCAGCACCAGCGGGACTGAGCCATCCTACGAGCAGTACTTC	CASTSGTEPSYEQYF
.	TRBD1	TRBV29-1	TRBJ1-5	TGCGGCGTTCGGACAGGGGATCAGCCCCAGCGTTTT	CGVRTGDQPQRF
many	TRBD2	TRBV5-5	TRBJ2-2	TGTGCCAGCAGCTTTTGGGCTAGCGGGAACACCGGGGAGCTGTTTTTT	CASSFWASGNTGELFF
few	.	TRBV7-9	TRBJ2-2	TGTGCCAGCAGCCGGGACTTACCCACCGGGGAGCTGTTTTTT	CASSRDLPTGELFF
.	.	TRBV11-1	TRBJ2-2	TGTGCCAGCAGACCGAGCCTTGACACCGGGAAACTGCTTTTT	CASRPSLDTGKLLF
many	.	TRBV6-1	TRBJ2-7	TGTGCCAGCAGGGGCTGGAGCTCCGGGGACGAGCAGTACTTC	CASRGWSSGDEQYF
few	.	TRBV28	TRBJ1-1	TGTGCCAGCAGTTTACGGGAGGGGAGGAGGGATGCTTTCTTT	CASSLREGRRDAFF
.	TRBD2	TRBV12-3/TRBV12-4	TRBJ2-7	TGTGTCAGCAGACTAGCGGGTAGTTACGAGCAGTACTTC	CVSRLAGSYEQYF
many	TRBD1	TRBV11-3	TRBJ2-1	TGTGCCAGCAGCTTATTCTCTGACAGGGGATCCTACAATGAGCAGTTCTTC	CASSLFSDRGSYNEQFF
once	.	TRBV11-2	TRBJ2-5	TGTGCCAGCACCTTACGACTAGTACAGCGAGAGACCCAGTACTTC	CASTLRLVQRETQYF
.	.	TRBV5-1	TRBJ2-1	TGCGCCAGCAGAGTATCGGGGCACCTTTTCAATGAGCAGTTCTTC	CASRVSGHLFNEQFF
.	.	TRBV7-9	TRBJ2-5	TGTGCCAGCAGCTTAGCGAGGGGTGAACAAGAGGCCCAGTACTTC	CASSLARGEQEAQYF
.	.	TRBV11-3	TRBJ2-1	TGTACCAGCAGCCCGGGACCTCTATGGGATGAGCAGTTATTC	CTSSPGPLWDEQLF
.	.	TRBV11-3	TRBJ2-6	TGTGCCAGCAGCCTCGGTGAGTTGGCTGGGGCCAACGTCCTGACTTTC	CASSLGELAGANVLTF
.	.	TRBV11-2	TRBJ2-1	TGTGCCAGCAGCTCAGTCCGCGACAGCTGGAATGAGCAGTTCTTC	CASSSVRDSWNEQFF
.	TRBD1	TRBV11-3	TRBJ2-3	TGTGCCAGCAGCCATCGGACAGGCATAGAAATGCAGTATTTT	CASSHRTGIEMQYF
.	.	TRBV5-1	TRBJ2-1	TGCGCCAGCAGCTTTCAAGGCGGGATGGGGAATGAGCAGTTCTTC	CASSFQGGMGNEQFF
.	TRBD1	TRBV11-3	TRBJ2-7	TGTACCAGCAGCTTAGGGGGCAAATCCTACGAGCAGTACTTC	CTSSLGGKSYEQYF
.	.	TRBV11-2	TRBJ2-2	TGTGCCAGCAGCTTAGATCTAAGGGGGAGGAGGGGCACCGGGGATCTGTTTTTT	CASSLDLRGRRGTGDLFF
.	TRBD1	TRBV6-6	TRBJ2-1	TGTGCCAGTGCCAGACAGGGGGGCAATGAGCAGTTCTTC	CASARQGGNEQFF
.	.	TRBV12-3/TRBV12-4	TRBJ1-2	TGTGCCAGCAGTCACCGTACCTATAGCTACACCTTC	CASSHRTYSYTF